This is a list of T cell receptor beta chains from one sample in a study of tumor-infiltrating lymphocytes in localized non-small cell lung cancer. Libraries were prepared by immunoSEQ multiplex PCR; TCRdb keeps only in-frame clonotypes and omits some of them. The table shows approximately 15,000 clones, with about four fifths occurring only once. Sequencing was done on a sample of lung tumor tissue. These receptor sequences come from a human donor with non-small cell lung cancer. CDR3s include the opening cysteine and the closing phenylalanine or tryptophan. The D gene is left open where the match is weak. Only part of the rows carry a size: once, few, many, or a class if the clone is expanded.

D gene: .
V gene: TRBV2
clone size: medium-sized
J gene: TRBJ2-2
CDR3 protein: CASSERPLGELFF
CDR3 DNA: TGTGCCAGCAGTGAGCGCCCGCTCGGGGAGCTGTTTTTT

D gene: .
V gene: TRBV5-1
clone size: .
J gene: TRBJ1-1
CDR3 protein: CASSSLPGVNTEAFF
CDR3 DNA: TGCGCCAGCAGCTCACTCCCCGGGGTGAACACTGAAGCTTTCTTT

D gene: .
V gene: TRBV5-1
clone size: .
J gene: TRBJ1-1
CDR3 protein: CASRGQMNTEAFF
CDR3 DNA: TGCGCCAGCAGGGGCCAAATGAACACTGAAGCTTTCTTT

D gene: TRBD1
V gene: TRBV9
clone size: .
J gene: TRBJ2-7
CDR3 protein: CASSVGRTGSSEQYF
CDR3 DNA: TGTGCCAGCAGCGTAGGCCGGACAGGGTCTTCCGAGCAGTACTTC

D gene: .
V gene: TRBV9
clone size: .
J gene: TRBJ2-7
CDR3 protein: CASSVAPLLTEQYF
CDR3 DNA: TGTGCCAGCAGCGTAGCCCCCCTACTAACCGAGCAGTACTTC

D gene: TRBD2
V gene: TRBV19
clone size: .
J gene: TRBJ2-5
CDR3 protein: CASSLTASGTRGETQYF
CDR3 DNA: TGTGCCAGTTCCTTAACAGCTAGCGGGACCCGAGGGGAGACCCAGTACTTC

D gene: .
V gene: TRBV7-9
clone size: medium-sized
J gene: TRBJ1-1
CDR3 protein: CASSLAGPAAPEAFF
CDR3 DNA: TGTGCCAGCAGCTTAGCGGGACCTGCGGCCCCTGAAGCTTTCTTT

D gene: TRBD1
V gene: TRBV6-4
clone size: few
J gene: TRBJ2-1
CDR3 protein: CASSVGTGDYNEQFF
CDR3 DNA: TGTGCCAGCAGTGTCGGGACAGGGGACTACAATGAGCAGTTCTTC

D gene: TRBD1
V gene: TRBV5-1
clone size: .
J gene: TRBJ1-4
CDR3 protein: CASSEETGTNEKLFF
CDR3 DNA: TGCGCCAGCAGCGAAGAGACAGGGACTAATGAAAAACTGTTTTTT

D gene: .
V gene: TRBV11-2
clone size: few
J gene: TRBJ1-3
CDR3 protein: CASSTTGTASGNTIYF
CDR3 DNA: TGTGCCAGCAGCACCACCGGGACGGCCTCTGGAAACACCATATATTTT

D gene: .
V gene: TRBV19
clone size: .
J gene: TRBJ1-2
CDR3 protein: CASSIPPGDYGYTF
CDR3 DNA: TGTGCCAGTAGTATACCCCCAGGCGACTATGGCTACACCTTC

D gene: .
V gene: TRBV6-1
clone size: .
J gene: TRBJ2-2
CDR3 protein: CASSDSSVGLSGELFF
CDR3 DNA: TGTGCCAGCAGTGATAGCTCCGTGGGGCTTTCCGGGGAGCTGTTTTTT

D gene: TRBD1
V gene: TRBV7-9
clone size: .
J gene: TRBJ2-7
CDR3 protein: CASSLPLGQATYEQYF
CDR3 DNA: TGTGCCAGCAGCTTACCCCTAGGACAGGCCACCTACGAGCAGTACTTC

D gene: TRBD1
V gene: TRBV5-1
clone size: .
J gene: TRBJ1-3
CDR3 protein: CASSFTGDRSSGNTIYF
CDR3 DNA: TGCGCCAGCAGTTTTACAGGGGATCGAAGCTCTGGAAACACCATATATTTT

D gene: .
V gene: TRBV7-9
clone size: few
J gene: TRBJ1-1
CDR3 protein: CASSYQNGEAFF
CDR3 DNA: TGTGCCAGCAGCTATCAGAATGGTGAAGCTTTCTTT

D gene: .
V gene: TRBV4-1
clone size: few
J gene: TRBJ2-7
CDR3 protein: CASSPGPGGVVYEQYF
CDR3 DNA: TGCGCCAGCAGCCCGGGGCCAGGGGGGGTCGTCTACGAGCAGTACTTC

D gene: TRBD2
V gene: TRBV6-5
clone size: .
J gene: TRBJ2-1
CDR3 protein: CASSYASGTFYEQFF
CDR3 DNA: TGTGCCAGCAGTTACGCGAGCGGGACCTTTTATGAGCAGTTCTTC

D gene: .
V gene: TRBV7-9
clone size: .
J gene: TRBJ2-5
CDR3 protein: CASSLAGGGIQETQYF
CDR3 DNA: TGTGCCAGCAGCTTAGCGGGTGGGGGCATCCAAGAGACCCAGTACTTC

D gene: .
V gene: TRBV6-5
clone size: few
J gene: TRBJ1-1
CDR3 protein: CASKADSGTEAFF
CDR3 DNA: TGTGCCAGCAAAGCGGACAGCGGGACTGAAGCTTTCTTT

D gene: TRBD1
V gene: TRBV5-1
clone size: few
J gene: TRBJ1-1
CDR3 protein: CASSESGQGHAEAFF
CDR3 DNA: TGCGCCAGCAGCGAGAGTGGACAGGGACACGCTGAAGCTTTCTTT

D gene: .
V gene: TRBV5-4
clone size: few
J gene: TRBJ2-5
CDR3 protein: CASSLDPPRQETQYF
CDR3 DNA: TGTGCCAGCAGCTTGGATCCCCCGCGACAAGAGACCCAGTACTTC

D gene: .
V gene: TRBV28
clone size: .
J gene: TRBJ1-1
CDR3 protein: CASSSTLNTEAFF
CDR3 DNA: TGTGCCAGCAGTTCCACGCTGAACACTGAAGCTTTCTTT

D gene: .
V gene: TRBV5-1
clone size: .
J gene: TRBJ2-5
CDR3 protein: CASRETAQETQYF
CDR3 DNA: TGCGCCAGCAGAGAGACAGCCCAAGAGACCCAGTACTTC

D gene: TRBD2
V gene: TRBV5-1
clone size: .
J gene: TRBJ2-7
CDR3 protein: CASSLSSGRHEQYF
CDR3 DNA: TGCGCCAGCAGCTTGTCTAGCGGGAGGCACGAGCAGTACTTC

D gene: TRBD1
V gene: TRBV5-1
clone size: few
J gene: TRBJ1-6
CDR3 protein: CASSLDRGYSDSPLHF
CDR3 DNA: TGCGCCAGCAGCTTGGACAGGGGATATTCGGATTCACCCCTCCACTTT

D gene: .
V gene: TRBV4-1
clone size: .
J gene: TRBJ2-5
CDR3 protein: CASSQEPSRETQYF
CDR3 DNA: TGCGCCAGCAGCCAAGAACCCAGCAGAGAGACCCAGTACTTC

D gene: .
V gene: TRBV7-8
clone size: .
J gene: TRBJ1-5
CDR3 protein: CASSLGGDNQPQHF
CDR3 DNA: TGTGCCAGCAGCTTAGGAGGGGATAATCAGCCCCAGCATTTT

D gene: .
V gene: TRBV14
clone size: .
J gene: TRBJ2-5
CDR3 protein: CASSRGRRQETQYF
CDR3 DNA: TGTGCCAGCAGCCGGGGGCGGCGCCAAGAGACCCAGTACTTC

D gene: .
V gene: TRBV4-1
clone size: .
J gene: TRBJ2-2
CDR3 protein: CASSPVEGTSPNTGELFF
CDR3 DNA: TGCGCCAGCAGTCCGGTTGAGGGGACCTCACCGAACACCGGGGAGCTGTTTTTT